These 27 T cell receptor beta chains came from one sample sequenced in a study of T cells in Graves' hyperthyroidism and ophthalmopathy (dated by TCRdb to about 2019). Library preparation employed multiplex PCR. This sample was sequenced with an Illumina HiSeq 2000. TCR beta CDR3 regions were amplified from RNA transcripts. The TCR CDR3 was subjected to a first round of RT-PCR using the HTBI primer set and the Qiagen OneStep RT-PCR kit. Using fastp trimming at Q25 and MiXCR clonotype assembly, TCRdb reanalyzed the public sequencing data and kept in-frame beta chains. One record per CDR3 amino acid sequence lists the most common genes and DNA. A total of about 500,000 distinct CDR3 sequences appear in this sample, about 15% of them only once. The ten largest clones represent over 15% of the sample. Sequenced input: blood. All receptors come from a woman between 18 and 29 years old with Graves' hyperthyroidism.

This clonotype has ten or more counts. V gene TRBV5-1 combines with J gene TRBJ2-7, with 7 nucleotides matching TRBD2. The trim removed 0 bases at V and 3 bases at J, leaving 6 bases unmatched. Germline V gene lookup returns CDR1 SGHRS and CDR2 YFSETQ. This CDR3 comprises 15 residues. CDR3 residues: CASSLEVRTSYEQYF. CDR3 in DNA: TGCGCCAGCAGCTTGGAAGTTAGGACTAGCTACGAGCAGTACTTC.

In this sample, this clonotype turned up many times. The V and J genes are TRBV24-1 and TRBJ2-5, with TRBD1 identical over 7 bases. The CDR3 runs 17 residues. The germline V gene encodes CDR1 KGHDR and CDR2 SFDVKD. J gave up 1 base and V 7 bases, and 14 bases lay outside the gene matches. Here the CDR3 reads CATSSLSAGTVQETQYF. Written as DNA, the CDR3 is TGTGCCACCAGCTCCCTCTCCGCCGGGACAGTCCAAGAGACCCAGTACTTC.

V and J are TRBV27 and TRBJ2-3; 10 nucleotides agree with TRBD2. V dropped 5 bases and J dropped 5; count of bases not matched to a gene: 10. The germline V gene has CDR1 MNHEY and CDR2 SMNVEV (reference sequence). There are 16 residues in the CDR3. The CDR3 sequence: CASSPQAGGFGDTQYF. Here the CDR3 DNA reads TGTGCCAGCAGTCCACAAGCGGGAGGGTTCGGAGATACGCAGTATTTT.

This chain links TRBV5-6 with TRBJ1-2; 8 positions agree with TRBD1. V lost 3 bases, J lost 7 bases, and 2 bases stayed unmatched. There are 12 residues in the CDR3. Germline V gene data show CDR1 as SGHDT and CDR2 as YYEEEE. The CDR3 loop reads CASSSGGSGYTF. CDR3 nucleotides: TGTGCCAGCAGCTCAGGGGGCTCTGGCTACACCTTC.

This clonotype was seen a few times. The chain has TRBV20-1 and TRBJ2-5; 8 positions match TRBD2. Trimming took 6 bases from V and 5 from J; bases not matched to a gene: 11. Germline V gene lookup returns CDR1 DFQATT and CDR2 SNEGSKA (reference sequence). CDR3 length equals 14 residues. The CDR3 region has the DNA TGCAGTGCGGCCTTAGCGGGAAGGGTGGAGACCCAGTACTTC. It codes for CSAALAGRVETQYF.

At least ten counts were recorded for this clonotype. The chain is built from TRBV7-2 and TRBJ2-3; tentatively, D is TRBD1 or TRBD2 (5 bases each). The germline V and J ends were trimmed by 7 bases and 4 bases, with 15 bases remaining between them. The CDR3 is made up of 14 amino acids. Germline CDR1 SGHTA, CDR2 FQGNSA. CDR3 nucleotides: TGTGCCAGCACCCTGGGACGGGAACCAGATACGCAGTATTTT. Translating it yields CASTLGREPDTQYF. Variable domain in full (rest from reference TRBV7-2 and TRBJ2-3): GAGVSQSPSNKVTEKGKDVELRCDPISGHTALYWYRQSLGQGLEFLIYFQGNSAPDKSGLPSDRFSAERTGGSVSTLTIQRTQQEDSAVYLCASTLGREPDTQYFGPGTRLTVL.

The CDR3: CASSRFVGGNEQFF. CDR3 sequence (DNA): TGTGCCAGCAGCCGTTTCGTTGGAGGCAATGAGCAGTTCTTC. This chain uses TRBV27 with TRBJ2-1; D is possibly TRBD2 (5 bases). The V and J ends lost 6 bases and 6 bases respectively, with 15 bases between them. The CDR3 consists of 14 residues. Germline CDR1 is MNHEY and CDR2 is SMNVEV (reference sequence).

This clonotype appeared a few times. The CDR3 sequence: CASTWGTEPPGYTF. The CDR3 nucleotides are TGTGCCAGCACCTGGGGGACAGAACCCCCCGGCTACACCTTC. The chain is built from TRBV12-3 or TRBV12-4 and TRBJ1-2; 7 nucleotides agree with TRBD1. The CDR3 spans 14 residues. The trim removed 7 bases at V and 8 bases at J, leaving 13 bases unmatched.

The chain couples TRBV20-1 to TRBJ1-2, with a tentative D call TRBD1 (6 bases). V was shortened by 5 bases and J by 2 bases, with 15 bases between the two germline ends. CDR1 is DFQATT, CDR2 SNEGSKA, per germline (reference sequence). This CDR3 contains 14 residues. The DNA of the CDR3 is TGCAGTGCTGTGCGCAGGGGCCAGAACTATGGCTACACCTTC. Amino acids: CSAVRRGQNYGYTF.

At least ten counts were recorded for this clonotype. The chain links TRBV24-1 to TRBJ1-1, with D perhaps TRBD1 (6 bases). Looked up from germline, CDR1 is KGHDR and CDR2 is SFDVKD. The CDR3 sequence is 13 residues long. Between the trimmed V and J ends, which lost 5 bases and 10 bases, there was a span of 16 bases. This chain's CDR3 is CATSVSGATGAFF. The CDR3 nucleotides read TGTGCCACCAGTGTATCAGGGGCTACCGGAGCTTTCTTT.

Details on this clonotype: A clone one base away is much larger, so this may be a read error. The CDR3 loop reads CAGSDKRAIEKLFF. The CDR3 nucleotides read TGTGCCGGCAGTGATAAGAGGGCGATTGAAAAACTGTTTTTT. V and J are TRBV2 and TRBJ1-4; D call uncertain. Germline-derived CDR1 and CDR2 are SNHLY and FYNNEI. This CDR3 contains 14 residues.

V and J are TRBV2 and TRBJ2-3; TRBD2 agrees at 8 bases. From germline, CDR1 is SNHLY and CDR2 FYNNEI. The V and J ends lost 9 bases and 5 bases, in that order; junction bases with no gene match: 4. This CDR3 region has 12 residues. The CDR3 protein is CASSGTRDTQYF. CDR3 bases: TGTGCCAGTAGCGGGACAAGAGATACGCAGTATTTT. Supplemented by reference TRBV2 and TRBJ2-3, the full variable domain reads EPEVTQTPSHQVTQMGQEVILRCVPISNHLYFYWYRQILGQKVEFLVSFYNNEISEKSEIFDDQFSVERPDGSNFTLKIRSTKLEDSAMYFCASSGTRDTQYFGPGTRLTVL.

The rearrangement joins TRBV7-3 to TRBJ2-1, with 8 bases lining up with TRBD1. CDR3 length equals 13 residues. J gave up 7 bases and V 5 bases, and 4 bases lay outside the gene matches. Looked up from germline, CDR1 is SGHTA and CDR2 is FQGTGA. The CDR3 protein is CASSPTGENEQFF. The CDR3 DNA follows: TGTGCCAGCAGCCCGACAGGGGAGAATGAGCAGTTCTTC.

With respect to this clonotype: One base away lies a much larger clone, so this may be a sequencing read error. The CDR3 nucleotides are TGTGCCAGCGGATCTAGCGGGGCCTCCTACGAGCAGTACGTC. As protein: CASGSSGASYEQYV. This rearrangement joins TRBV12-3 or TRBV12-4 to TRBJ2-7, with 9 nucleotides matching TRBD2. With V trimmed by 8 bases and J by 0 bases, 5 bases remained unmatched. CDR3 length: 14 amino acids.

This clonotype was seen many times. V usage is TRBV6-6 and J usage is TRBJ2-3, with TRBD2 identical over 7 bases. This CDR3 comprises 16 residues. Trimming cost V 2 bases and J 4 bases; bases outside gene matches: 9. Germline CDR1 and CDR2: MNHNY and SVGAGI (reference sequence). The CDR3 sequence: CASSYPTGGSSDTQYF. In nucleotides, the CDR3 is TGTGCCAGCAGTTACCCCACGGGAGGTAGCTCAGATACGCAGTATTTT.

This CDR3 reads CANGLYRAHSPLHF. In nucleotides, the CDR3 is TGTGCCAACGGTCTTTACAGGGCTCATTCACCCCTCCACTTT. The chain carries TRBV12-3 or TRBV12-4 and TRBJ1-6, with a tentative D call TRBD1 (6 bases). CDR3 length equals 14 residues. With 10 bases removed from V and 8 bases from J, the gap between germline ends came to 18 bases.

This clonotype has ten or more counts. V and J are TRBV5-1 and TRBJ2-5; the match to TRBD2 covers 15 bases. The CDR3 runs 17 residues. Germline V gives CDR1 SGHRS, CDR2 YFSETQ. V lost 4 bases, J lost 3 bases, and 7 bases stayed unmatched. As DNA, the CDR3 is TGCGCCAGCAGCCCCGGACTAGCGGGAGGGCGGGAAGAGACCCAGTACTTC. It codes for CASSPGLAGGREETQYF.

This chain uses TRBV5-5 with TRBJ2-3, with 11 bases lining up with TRBD2. Germline V CDR1 and CDR2: SGHKS, YYEKEE (reference sequence). The CDR3 has 17 residues. V shed 5 bases and J 1 base; nucleotides not matched to a gene: 9. In nucleotides, the CDR3 is TGTGCCAGCAGAAAAGGACTAGCGGGCCTGGGCACAGATACGCAGTATTTT. Encoded protein: CASRKGLAGLGTDTQYF.

The table lists this clonotype with many counts. This chain joins TRBV5-1 and TRBJ2-4; 8 nucleotides line up with TRBD2. Germline V gene lookup returns CDR1 SGHRS and CDR2 YFSETQ. The V gene end was trimmed by 2 bases and the J gene end by 1 base; junction bases not matched to a gene: 11. CDR3 size: 18 residues. CDR3 nucleotide sequence: TGCGCCAGCAGCTTTCGACTAGCGACTTTGGACGCCAAAAACATTCAGTACTTC. It codes for CASSFRLATLDAKNIQYF.

This clonotype has only a few counts. CDR3 in DNA: TGTGCCAGCGGATCGCCGACAGGGGATAATTCACCCCTCCACTTT. This sequence encodes CASGSPTGDNSPLHF. The genes are TRBV5-5 and TRBJ1-6, with TRBD1 identical over 8 bases. Germline CDR1 reads SGHKS; CDR2 reads YYEKEE (reference sequence). The CDR3 loop spans 15 amino acids. Unmatched junction bases numbered 8, after V lost 7 bases and J lost 5 bases.

This clonotype was found a few times. This rearrangement joins TRBV20-1 to TRBJ1-4; 10 bases are a match to TRBD1. The V segment lost 5 bases and the J segment 6 bases; nucleotides outside the gene matches: 6. The CDR3 covers 14 residues. The germline CDR1 and CDR2 sequences are DFQATT and SNEGSKA (reference sequence). The CDR3 sequence: CSAGTGDRDEKLFF. The CDR3 DNA reads TGCAGTGCTGGGACAGGGGATAGGGATGAAAAACTGTTTTTT.

Ten or more counts support this clonotype. The chain couples TRBV12-3 or TRBV12-4 to TRBJ1-5; unclear D gene. This CDR3 spans 16 amino acids. With 0 bases removed from V and 6 bases from J, the gap between germline ends came to 15 bases. CDR3 loop: CASSLARIGGGQPQHF. In nucleotides, the CDR3 is TGTGCCAGCAGTTTAGCGCGTATCGGCGGAGGTCAGCCCCAGCATTTT.

This clonotype has ten or more counts. The chain's CDR3 is CASSIIAGGPNEQFF. CDR3 DNA sequence: TGTGCCAGTAGTATCATAGCGGGAGGGCCAAATGAGCAGTTCTTC. The chain is built from TRBV19 and TRBJ2-1, with 11 positions matching TRBD2. V lost 3 bases and J lost 7; bases outside the gene matches: 5. Germline V gene sequence: CDR1 LNHDA, CDR2 SQIVND (reference sequence). There are 15 residues in the CDR3.

The chain recombines TRBV10-2 with TRBJ2-2; 9 nucleotides match TRBD1. The CDR3 extends over 15 amino acids. The V segment lost 6 bases and the J segment 4 bases; nucleotides outside the gene matches: 6. Germline CDR1 and CDR2: WSHSY and SAAADI. The CDR3 sequence: CASSVTGGGTGELFF. The CDR3 region has the DNA TGCGCCAGCAGCGTCACAGGGGGCGGCACCGGGGAGCTGTTTTTT.

This rearrangement joins TRBV12-5 to TRBJ2-7, with 12 positions matching TRBD2. The CDR3 runs 18 residues. V gave up 1 base and J gave up 3 bases; unmatched junction bases: 10. The germline gives CDR1 LGHNT, CDR2 FRNRAP. The CDR3: CASGLGTSGRRWRYEQYF. The CDR3 region has the DNA TGTGCTAGTGGTTTGGGTACTAGCGGGAGGAGATGGCGCTACGAGCAGTACTTC.

This clonotype has ten or more counts. The chain uses TRBV10-3 and TRBJ2-6; D gene unclear. V lost 7 bases to trimming and J lost 4 bases, with 5 bases between them. The CDR3 covers 12 residues. Germline V lookup: CDR1 ENHRY, CDR2 SYGVKD. The CDR3 here is CAITAGANVLTF. Here the CDR3 DNA reads TGTGCCATCACGGCGGGGGCCAACGTCCTGACTTTC.

This chain connects TRBV7-3 to TRBJ1-1; 7 positions match TRBD1. V lost 2 bases to trimming and J lost 10 bases; unmatched junction nucleotides: 10. The CDR3 length is 14 residues. Germline V gene lookup returns CDR1 SGHTA and CDR2 FQGTGA. CDR3 sequence reads: CASSLDREGFGAFF. The DNA for the CDR3 is TGTGCCAGCAGCTTAGACAGGGAGGGTTTTGGAGCTTTCTTT.